This TCR beta chain originates from a study of Ad26.COV2.S vaccination and SARS-CoV-2 variants. Across the whole study: Ad26.COV2.S shots went into the muscle once or twice, 56 days apart.

Remarks on this clone: The antigen is not known.

The treatment is: 15 to 20 received Ad26.COV2.S at low or high dose, single or two shots; about 5 received placebo; per-sample allocation not given. Following the first vaccine or placebo injection, samples were taken on day 63. Profiling relied on immunoSEQ multiplex PCR, and the TCRdb table lists in-frame clones only, not all of them. The sample consists of 380,000 or so clones, more than 85% of them appearing once. In germline, CDR1 is SGHTA, CDR2 FQGNSA. The CDR3 consists of 14 residues. The ends were cut back, 0 bases at V and 1 base at J, with 7 bases in the middle. Study results and limitations: Estimates derived from TCR breadth and depth analyses may have underestimated total T cell responses.

The clonotype comes from a person between 18 and 59 years old who received the Ad26.COV2.S COVID-19 vaccine or a placebo. Material: peripheral blood, obtained in a trial of Ad26.COV2.S vaccine versus placebo. V usage is TRBV7-2 and J usage is TRBJ2-7, with D uncertain. The CDR3 is CASSLARRSYEQYF. The CDR3 coding sequence is TGTGCCAGCAGCTTAGCGAGAAGATCCTACGAGCAGTACTTC.